This TCR beta chain was recorded in a study of CD8+ T cells in alopecia areata. Study-wide results and limits: With patients, TCR sharing proved less clear than in mice, a difference possibly related to HLA. Alopecia totalis/universalis scalp especially showed more expanded CD8+ clones than normal scalp.

Germline V lookup: CDR1 PRHDT, CDR2 FYEKMQ (reference sequence). Trimming stripped 2 bases from V and 1 base from J, with 10 bases between. CDR3 length: 15 residues. This clone was recorded a few times. Its target is not known. Reverse transcription of extracted RNA yielded cDNA, which provided the sequencing template. The data were produced by immunoSEQ multiplex PCR, yet TCRdb's version contains in-frame clones alone and is incomplete. The sample lists about 110,000 clones, around 59% occurring once. Sequencing was done on a sample of CD8+ T cells sorted from blood. The chain has TRBV13 and TRBJ2-3; D gene unclear. This clonotype originated in a human donor in good health. The CDR3 region has the DNA TGTGCCAGCAGCTTAATCGGTTGGGGCACAGATACGCAGTATTTT. Protein product: CASSLIGWGTDTQYF.